Each of the 17 T cell receptor beta chains below was sequenced from the same sample in a study of T-cell reconstitution after alpha-beta-depleted transplantation in children. The TCRbeta library incorporated unique molecular identifiers. TCRdb re-called the PCR reads with MiXCR, one entry per CDR3 protein. The table records approximately 220,000 distinct CDR3 sequences, approximately 17% of them present only once. The sequences come from PBMCs, mostly from graft donor cells, collected 360 days after TCRalphabeta/CD19-depleted stem cell transplant. These receptor sequences come from a male patient aged 2-9 years who had a stem cell transplant for acute lymphoblastic leukemia, so the T cells may come from the graft donor.

The chain carries TRBV25-1 and TRBJ2-7; D uncertain. In germline, CDR1 is MGHDK, CDR2 SYGVNS. CDR3 size: 14 residues. V gave up 0 bases and J gave up 3 bases, with 9 bases separating them. CDR3: CASSEYGGSYEQYF. As DNA, the CDR3 is TGTGCCAGCAGTGAATATGGTGGAAGCTACGAGCAGTACTTC.

The sample holds a few counts of this clonotype. The V and J genes are TRBV7-2 and TRBJ2-2, with 9 bases matching TRBD1. V lost 5 bases to trimming and J lost 6 bases; unmatched junction nucleotides: 4. CDR1 and CDR2 (germline): SGHTA, FQGNSA. CDR3 length: 14 amino acids. The CDR3 sequence is CASSPGTGSGELFF. In nucleotides, the CDR3 is TGTGCCAGCAGCCCAGGGACAGGGTCCGGGGAGCTGTTTTTT.

CDR3 in amino acids: CASSGGRNQPQHF. CDR3 sequence (DNA): TGTGCCAGCTCGGGTGGGAGGAATCAGCCCCAGCATTTT. The J gene is TRBJ1-5, the V gene TRBV6-1; D gene uncertain. CDR1 MNHNS and CDR2 SASEGT come from the germline V gene. With 8 bases removed from V and 4 bases from J, the gap between germline ends came to 12 bases. There are 13 residues in the CDR3.

This clonotype was picked up a small number of times. The J gene is TRBJ2-7, the V gene TRBV19; D is possibly TRBD1 (6 bases). CDR3 length equals 15 residues. V lost 4 bases and J lost 5, with 18 bases in between. The germline V gene has CDR1 LNHDA and CDR2 SQIVND (reference sequence). CDR3 nucleotides: TGTGCCAGTAGTAGGGACCTTCGGACAGACGACGAGCAGTACTTC. Amino acids: CASSRDLRTDDEQYF.

The table lists this clonotype with a few counts. The V and J genes are TRBV12-5 and TRBJ1-1; no clear D. The germline V gene encodes CDR1 LGHNT and CDR2 FRNRAP. The CDR3 runs 17 residues. Trimming cost V 0 bases and J 0 bases, with 14 bases left between them. The chain's CDR3 is CASGLVLGLGMNTEAFF. CDR3 nucleotides: TGTGCTAGTGGTTTGGTCCTCGGATTGGGGATGAACACTGAAGCTTTCTTT.

Only a few counts were recorded for this clonotype. The chain has TRBV15 and TRBJ2-1; 9 bases map to TRBD2. The CDR3 totals 19 residues. The V gene's germline CDR1 is LNHNV and CDR2 YYDKDF (reference sequence). V was clipped by 1 base and J by 2 bases; unmatched bases: 12. CDR3 protein: CATSRGDWSGGMPYNEQFF. The CDR3 DNA reads TGTGCCACCAGCAGAGGCGACTGGAGCGGGGGGATGCCCTACAATGAGCAGTTCTTC.

The table lists this clonotype with many counts. This sequence joins TRBV28 and TRBJ1-2; 7 bases are a match to TRBD1. With V trimmed by 4 bases and J by 8 bases, 10 bases remained unmatched. This CDR3 spans 14 amino acids. Germline CDR1 MDHEN, CDR2 SYDVKM. The CDR3 DNA reads TGTGCCAGCAGTTCCTTATACAGGGGTGGGGGCTACACCTTC. Translation gives CASSSLYRGGGYTF.

The rearrangement links TRBV24-1 to TRBJ2-7; 8 bases match TRBD1. After removal of 4 bases from V and 6 bases from J, the junction contained 10 bases not matched to a gene. The CDR3 runs 15 residues. Germline V gene data show CDR1 as KGHDR and CDR2 as SFDVKD. CDR3 sequence: CATSEPWTGRGEQYF. CDR3 in DNA: TGTGCCACCAGTGAGCCCTGGACAGGGAGAGGCGAGCAGTACTTC.

There are a few counts of this clonotype. The chain recombines TRBV4-2 with TRBJ1-4; D gene uncertain. CDR1 and CDR2 from the germline V gene are LGHNA and YNFKEQ. V was trimmed by 0 bases and J by 5 bases, leaving 16 bases between them. This CDR3 contains 17 residues. CDR3 DNA sequence: TGTGCCAGCAGCCAAGAAGCCAGATTCGGACGGAATGAAAAACTGTTTTTT. Its protein product is CASSQEARFGRNEKLFF.

The chain couples TRBV20-1 to TRBJ2-5, with TRBD2 as a possible D gene (5 bases). The length of the CDR3 is 17 residues. CDR1 DFQATT and CDR2 SNEGSKA come from the germline V gene (reference sequence). Deletions cut 2 bases from V and 2 bases from J, with 21 bases between. Here the CDR3 DNA reads TGCAGTGCTAGACCTACCACCGGCCTAGCCCCGCAAGAGACCCAGTACTTC. As protein: CSARPTTGLAPQETQYF.

This clonotype was counted ten times or more. The chain joins TRBV6-1 to TRBJ2-7; 12 bases are a match to TRBD2. Per the germline V gene, CDR1 is MNHNS and CDR2 is SASEGT. There are 17 residues in the CDR3. The V segment lost 1 base and the J segment 0 bases; nucleotides outside the gene matches: 4. The CDR3 reads CASSEGTSGDSSYEQYF. CDR3 nucleotide sequence: TGTGCCAGCAGTGAAGGGACTAGCGGGGATAGCTCCTACGAGCAGTACTTC.

CDR3 sequence: CASSLVTGSSPLHF. CDR3 bases: TGTGCCAGCAGTTTAGTGACAGGGAGTTCACCCCTCCACTTT. This rearrangement joins TRBV12-3 or TRBV12-4 to TRBJ1-6; 7 positions match TRBD1. V trimming: 1 base; J trimming: 9 bases; junction bases outside the gene matches: 3. This CDR3 is 14 amino acids long.

In its sample, this clonotype was seen many times. The chain recombines TRBV27 with TRBJ2-1; 14 bases align to TRBD2. The CDR3 runs 12 residues. V shed 8 bases and J 12 bases; nucleotides not matched to a gene: 3. Germline V CDR1 and CDR2: MNHEY, SMNVEV (reference sequence). CDR3 in DNA: TGTGCCAGCCGACTAGCGGGGGGGCCGCAGTTCTTC. Residues: CASRLAGGPQFF.

In this sample, this clonotype turned up a few times. This chain joins TRBV12-3 or TRBV12-4 and TRBJ2-5; TRBD2 aligns across 9 bases. The CDR3 length is 15 residues. The ends lost 6 bases at V and 6 bases at J; junction bases unmatched: 11. The CDR3 DNA sequence: TGTGCCAGCAGAAGGAGCGGGGGGCCAGGAAAGACCCAGTACTTC. This translates into CASRRSGGPGKTQYF.

V gene TRBV5-1 combines with J gene TRBJ2-5, with 8 bases identical to TRBD1. With 3 bases clipped from V and 6 bases from J, the junction kept 16 bases outside the gene matches. Germline V lookup: CDR1 SGHRS, CDR2 YFSETQ. This CDR3 spans 17 amino acids. The CDR3 protein is CASSSGQDTLRSKTQYF. CDR3 DNA: TGCGCCAGCAGCTCGGGACAGGACACGCTGAGATCAAAGACCCAGTACTTC.

This clonotype has ten or more counts. V and J are TRBV3-1 and TRBJ2-7; no reliable D call. Germline V gene sequence: CDR1 LGHDT, CDR2 YNNKEL (reference sequence). This CDR3 contains 12 residues. V was pared by 6 bases and J by 1 base, with 7 bases between. CDR3 DNA: TGTGCCAGCAGATCGGAGTCCTACGAGCAGTACTTC. It encodes CASRSESYEQYF.

This clonotype occurred a few times. V gene TRBV6-5 combines with J gene TRBJ2-5; D gene unclear. The CDR3 is 13 residues long. V lost 2 bases and J lost 2, with 6 bases in between. CDR1 is MNHEY, CDR2 SVGAGI, per germline. DNA of the CDR3: TGTGCCAGCAGTTACATGTGGCAAGAGACCCAGTACTTC. As protein: CASSYMWQETQYF.